A selection of T cell receptor beta chains follows, all from one sample in a study of shared clonotypes between healthy human individuals. Libraries were prepared by immunoSEQ multiplex PCR; TCRdb keeps only in-frame clonotypes and omits some of them. This table holds about 800,000 clones, around 96% found once. The material sequenced was naive CD8+ T cells sorted from blood. The receptors derive from a young man in good health. Each CDR3 is given with its conserved first and last residue. Each record gives: clone size, J gene, D gene, V gene, CDR3 DNA, CDR3 protein. A D gene is named only where the DNA matches it firmly. Clone size is given for some rows only: seen once, a few or many times, or a class if the clone is expanded.

clone_size: once
j_call: TRBJ2-5
d_call: NA
v_call: TRBV5-1
cdr3_nt: TGCGCCAGCAGCTTGGCCAGGGACCAAGAGACCCAGTACTTC
cdr3_aa: CASSLARDQETQYF

clone_size: NA
j_call: TRBJ2-3
d_call: NA
v_call: TRBV2
cdr3_nt: TGTGCCAGCACGGCAACAGATACGCAGTATTTT
cdr3_aa: CASTATDTQYF

clone_size: NA
j_call: TRBJ1-5
d_call: NA
v_call: TRBV4-1
cdr3_nt: TGCGCCAGCAGCCAAAACCAGAATCAGCCCCAGCATTTT
cdr3_aa: CASSQNQNQPQHF

clone_size: NA
j_call: TRBJ2-7
d_call: NA
v_call: TRBV4-1
cdr3_nt: TGCGCCAGCAGCCAAGTTATGGGGCAGCTCCACGAGCAGTACTTC
cdr3_aa: CASSQVMGQLHEQYF

clone_size: NA
j_call: TRBJ2-7
d_call: NA
v_call: TRBV10-3
cdr3_nt: TGTGCCATCATCACGAGCTCCTACGAGCAGTACTTC
cdr3_aa: CAIITSSYEQYF

clone_size: NA
j_call: TRBJ2-6
d_call: NA
v_call: TRBV27
cdr3_nt: TGTGCCAGCAGTGCGATTAGGGTCTCTGGGGCCAACGTCCTGACTTTC
cdr3_aa: CASSAIRVSGANVLTF

clone_size: NA
j_call: TRBJ2-7
d_call: NA
v_call: TRBV21-1
cdr3_nt: TGTGCCAGCACCCGGGACAGGGGGCGCATAGTCCTAGCGGGAATGGGGGAAGACTACGAGCAGTACTTC
cdr3_aa: CASTRDRGRIVLAGMGEDYEQYF

clone_size: NA
j_call: TRBJ2-7
d_call: TRBD2
v_call: TRBV9
cdr3_nt: TGTGCCAGCAGCCTAGCACCACTAGCGGGCTACGAGCAGTACTTC
cdr3_aa: CASSLAPLAGYEQYF

clone_size: NA
j_call: TRBJ2-7
d_call: NA
v_call: TRBV19
cdr3_nt: TGTGCCAGTAGTATCAAAGTTCTGGGGGTCAACGAGCAGTACTTC
cdr3_aa: CASSIKVLGVNEQYF

clone_size: NA
j_call: TRBJ2-7
d_call: NA
v_call: TRBV11-3
cdr3_nt: TGTGCCAGCAGCTTCGAATATACGGGGGAGCAGTACTTC
cdr3_aa: CASSFEYTGEQYF

clone_size: NA
j_call: TRBJ2-5
d_call: TRBD2
v_call: TRBV28
cdr3_nt: TGTGCCAGCAGGGCACTAGCGGGAGTAGGAGAAGAGACCCAGTACTTC
cdr3_aa: CASRALAGVGEETQYF

clone_size: NA
j_call: TRBJ2-6
d_call: NA
v_call: TRBV7-8
cdr3_nt: TGTGCCAGCAGCTTAGCAGGGCCTGGGGCCAACGTCCTGACTTTC
cdr3_aa: CASSLAGPGANVLTF

clone_size: NA
j_call: TRBJ1-2
d_call: TRBD1
v_call: TRBV5-4
cdr3_nt: TGTGCCAGCGGTTCGACAGGGTTAAACTATGGCTACACCTTC
cdr3_aa: CASGSTGLNYGYTF

clone_size: NA
j_call: TRBJ2-7
d_call: TRBD2
v_call: TRBV5-1
cdr3_nt: TGCGCCAGCAGCGTCGGGACTAGCGGGACTAGCTCCTACGAGCAGTACTTC
cdr3_aa: CASSVGTSGTSSYEQYF

clone_size: NA
j_call: TRBJ2-7
d_call: NA
v_call: TRBV7-9
cdr3_nt: TGTGCCAGCGCGCCTTCTGCCCTCCCGGGATCCGAGCAGTACTTC
cdr3_aa: CASAPSALPGSEQYF

clone_size: NA
j_call: TRBJ2-5
d_call: NA
v_call: TRBV6-6
cdr3_nt: TGTGCCAGCAGAAAAACAGGGGGGGGAGAGACCCAGTACTTC
cdr3_aa: CASRKTGGGETQYF

clone_size: NA
j_call: TRBJ2-7
d_call: TRBD2
v_call: TRBV4-1
cdr3_nt: TGCGCCAGCAGCCAAGTTGCGGGAGGAAGTGACGAGCAGTACTTC
cdr3_aa: CASSQVAGGSDEQYF

clone_size: NA
j_call: TRBJ2-2
d_call: TRBD1
v_call: TRBV5-1
cdr3_nt: TGCGCCAGCAGCTCGACAGGGCGGGACACCGGGGAGCTGTTTTTT
cdr3_aa: CASSSTGRDTGELFF

clone_size: NA
j_call: TRBJ2-4
d_call: NA
v_call: TRBV19
cdr3_nt: TGTGCCAGTAGAGAGATAGCCAAAAACATTCAGTACTTC
cdr3_aa: CASREIAKNIQYF

clone_size: NA
j_call: TRBJ2-7
d_call: TRBD2
v_call: TRBV7-9
cdr3_nt: TGTGCCAGCAGCTTATTGGCGGGAGGGGGCTACGAGCAGTACTTC
cdr3_aa: CASSLLAGGGYEQYF

clone_size: NA
j_call: TRBJ2-1
d_call: NA
v_call: TRBV2
cdr3_nt: TGTGCCAGCATCAGGGGATTAAGGAATGAGCAGTTCTTC
cdr3_aa: CASIRGLRNEQFF

clone_size: once
j_call: TRBJ2-1
d_call: NA
v_call: TRBV6-1
cdr3_nt: TGTGCCAGCAGCCAAAGGGGAATGACCTACAATGAGCAGTTCTTC
cdr3_aa: CASSQRGMTYNEQFF

clone_size: NA
j_call: TRBJ2-3
d_call: NA
v_call: TRBV5-1
cdr3_nt: TGCGCCAGCAGCTTGTTCCTAGCCGAACTAGGTGACCCTTCGTTCACAGATACGCAGTATTTT
cdr3_aa: CASSLFLAELGDPSFTDTQYF

clone_size: NA
j_call: TRBJ2-2
d_call: NA
v_call: TRBV4-1
cdr3_nt: TGCGCCAGCAGCCAAGTAAGGGGTGACACCGGGGAGCTGTTTTTT
cdr3_aa: CASSQVRGDTGELFF

clone_size: NA
j_call: TRBJ2-6
d_call: NA
v_call: TRBV27
cdr3_nt: TGTGCCAGCCAAGAATACTCTGGGGCCAACGTCCTGACTTTC
cdr3_aa: CASQEYSGANVLTF

clone_size: NA
j_call: TRBJ1-1
d_call: NA
v_call: TRBV10-1
cdr3_nt: TGCGCCAGCAGTGAGAGTGGGTGGGACACTGAAGCTTTCTTT
cdr3_aa: CASSESGWDTEAFF

clone_size: NA
j_call: TRBJ2-1
d_call: NA
v_call: TRBV7-9
cdr3_nt: TGTGCCAGCAGCTGGGTTGGCGCTCACAATGAGCAGTTCTTC
cdr3_aa: CASSWVGAHNEQFF

clone_size: NA
j_call: TRBJ2-7
d_call: TRBD2
v_call: TRBV28
cdr3_nt: TGTGCCAGCAGTCCCCGGGCTAGCGGTAACTACGAGCAGTACTTC
cdr3_aa: CASSPRASGNYEQYF

clone_size: NA
j_call: TRBJ2-7
d_call: TRBD2
v_call: TRBV25-1
cdr3_nt: TGTGCCAGCAGTGGCCCGCAGGGAGGGATGTTCTACGAGCAGTACTTC
cdr3_aa: CASSGPQGGMFYEQYF

clone_size: NA
j_call: TRBJ2-7
d_call: NA
v_call: TRBV7-6
cdr3_nt: TGTGCCTTCTCGGGGAGGAGCTCCTACGAGCAGTACTTC
cdr3_aa: CAFSGRSSYEQYF

clone_size: NA
j_call: TRBJ2-1
d_call: TRBD2
v_call: TRBV9
cdr3_nt: TGTGCCAGCAGCGAAAGCGGGAATAAGTACAATGAGCAGTTCTTC
cdr3_aa: CASSESGNKYNEQFF

clone_size: NA
j_call: TRBJ2-1
d_call: TRBD2
v_call: TRBV13
cdr3_nt: TGTGCCAGCAGCCACCCAGACCCCGGACTAGCGGGAGTTAAGTGGCACAATGAGCAGTTCTTC
cdr3_aa: CASSHPDPGLAGVKWHNEQFF

clone_size: NA
j_call: TRBJ2-1
d_call: TRBD2
v_call: TRBV25-1
cdr3_nt: TGTGCCAGCAGTGACCATCCTCTAGCGGGAGCTGAGCAGTTCTTC
cdr3_aa: CASSDHPLAGAEQFF

clone_size: NA
j_call: TRBJ1-2
d_call: TRBD1
v_call: TRBV7-9
cdr3_nt: TGTGCCAGCAGCGCCGGGACAGGGGGCACAGGCTACACCTTC
cdr3_aa: CASSAGTGGTGYTF

clone_size: NA
j_call: TRBJ2-7
d_call: TRBD1
v_call: TRBV2
cdr3_nt: TGTGCCAGCAGAGAAAGGGACAGGTCGATCCGAGGCTACGAGCAGTACTTC
cdr3_aa: CASRERDRSIRGYEQYF

clone_size: NA
j_call: TRBJ1-1
d_call: NA
v_call: TRBV27
cdr3_nt: TGTGCCAGCAGTTTATCTGTATGGACGGTGAACACTGAAGCTTTCTTT
cdr3_aa: CASSLSVWTVNTEAFF

clone_size: NA
j_call: TRBJ2-3
d_call: NA
v_call: TRBV11-2
cdr3_nt: TGTGCCAGCAGCTTAGGGGGGGATACGCAGTATTTT
cdr3_aa: CASSLGGDTQYF

clone_size: NA
j_call: TRBJ2-1
d_call: NA
v_call: TRBV21-1
cdr3_nt: TGTGCCAGGGCCACGTGCGTCAGTTACAATGAGCAGTTCTTC
cdr3_aa: CARATCVSYNEQFF

clone_size: NA
j_call: TRBJ2-1
d_call: NA
v_call: TRBV11-3
cdr3_nt: TGTGCCAGCAGCTTAGTCACAGACAATGAGCAGTTCTTC
cdr3_aa: CASSLVTDNEQFF

clone_size: NA
j_call: TRBJ1-1
d_call: NA
v_call: TRBV7-9
cdr3_nt: TGTGCCAGCAGCCCCGTCCTGAGCACTGAAGCTTTCTTT
cdr3_aa: CASSPVLSTEAFF

clone_size: NA
j_call: TRBJ2-1
d_call: TRBD2
v_call: TRBV6-1
cdr3_nt: TGTGCCAGCAGTGGGGAACCGGGACTAGTCTCCTACAATGAGCAGTTCTTC
cdr3_aa: CASSGEPGLVSYNEQFF

clone_size: once
j_call: TRBJ2-1
d_call: NA
v_call: TRBV11-3
cdr3_nt: TGTGCCAGCAGCTTAGATCACGGCAATGAGCAGTTCTTC
cdr3_aa: CASSLDHGNEQFF

clone_size: NA
j_call: TRBJ2-2
d_call: NA
v_call: TRBV19
cdr3_nt: TGTGCCAGTAGTACCGGGGCCGGGGAGCTGTTTTTT
cdr3_aa: CASSTGAGELFF

clone_size: NA
j_call: TRBJ1-3
d_call: NA
v_call: TRBV5-4
cdr3_nt: TGTGCCAGCAGCTTGGACTTCGACACCATATATTTT
cdr3_aa: CASSLDFDTIYF

clone_size: NA
j_call: TRBJ2-2
d_call: NA
v_call: TRBV2
cdr3_nt: TGTGCCAGCAGTGAATCTTCAGGCTACACCGGGGAGCTGTTTTTT
cdr3_aa: CASSESSGYTGELFF

clone_size: NA
j_call: TRBJ1-1
d_call: NA
v_call: TRBV7-9
cdr3_nt: TGTGCCAGCAGCTCCCCAACGACATGGACAGCCTCTGAAGCTTTCTTT
cdr3_aa: CASSSPTTWTASEAFF

clone_size: NA
j_call: TRBJ2-7
d_call: TRBD2
v_call: TRBV27
cdr3_nt: TGTGCCAGCAGTTTATCGGGGGGGGGCTCCTACGAGCAGTACTTC
cdr3_aa: CASSLSGGGSYEQYF

clone_size: NA
j_call: TRBJ2-7
d_call: NA
v_call: TRBV7-9
cdr3_nt: TGTGCCAGCAGCCCTGACGGATACGAGCAGTACTTC
cdr3_aa: CASSPDGYEQYF

clone_size: few
j_call: TRBJ2-7
d_call: NA
v_call: TRBV2
cdr3_nt: TGTGCCAGCAGTGACCCCAACAGGGCCGAGCAGTACTTC
cdr3_aa: CASSDPNRAEQYF

clone_size: NA
j_call: TRBJ1-1
d_call: TRBD1
v_call: TRBV6-4
cdr3_nt: TGTGCCAGCAGACCTCGAGAGGGGGCGAACACTGAAGCTTTCTTT
cdr3_aa: CASRPREGANTEAFF

clone_size: NA
j_call: TRBJ2-5
d_call: NA
v_call: TRBV6-5
cdr3_nt: TGTGCCAGCAGTTACGGTCAAGAGACCCAGTACTTC
cdr3_aa: CASSYGQETQYF

clone_size: NA
j_call: TRBJ2-1
d_call: TRBD2
v_call: TRBV7-9
cdr3_nt: TGTGCCAGCAGCTTGGGACTAGAGGTTGAGCAGTTCTTC
cdr3_aa: CASSLGLEVEQFF

clone_size: NA
j_call: TRBJ2-1
d_call: TRBD2
v_call: TRBV27
cdr3_nt: TGTGCCAGCAGTTTTCTAGCGGGAGGGCCCTGGAATGAGCAGTTCTTC
cdr3_aa: CASSFLAGGPWNEQFF

clone_size: NA
j_call: TRBJ2-7
d_call: TRBD2
v_call: TRBV30
cdr3_nt: TGTGCCTGGAGCCTAGCGGCCTCCTACGAGCAGTACTTC
cdr3_aa: CAWSLAASYEQYF

clone_size: NA
j_call: TRBJ2-1
d_call: NA
v_call: TRBV7-9
cdr3_nt: TGTGCCAGCAGCTCACCCGAGGCGGGATATAGGTACAATGAGCAGTTCTTC
cdr3_aa: CASSSPEAGYRYNEQFF

clone_size: NA
j_call: TRBJ1-3
d_call: NA
v_call: TRBV6-5
cdr3_nt: TGTGCCAGCAGCACCACGGGTTCTGGAAACACCATATATTTT
cdr3_aa: CASSTTGSGNTIYF

clone_size: NA
j_call: TRBJ2-6
d_call: NA
v_call: TRBV10-3
cdr3_nt: TGTGCCATCAGGCCTACTCTCTCTTCTGGGGCCAACGTCCTGACTTTC
cdr3_aa: CAIRPTLSSGANVLTF

clone_size: NA
j_call: TRBJ2-5
d_call: TRBD1
v_call: TRBV27
cdr3_nt: TGTGCCAGCAGTGTGGACAGGGGGTCTCAAGAGACCCAGTACTTC
cdr3_aa: CASSVDRGSQETQYF

clone_size: NA
j_call: TRBJ2-7
d_call: TRBD1
v_call: TRBV6-1
cdr3_nt: TGTGCCAGCAGTGTATACAGGGGCCCCGCCTACGAGCAGTACTTC
cdr3_aa: CASSVYRGPAYEQYF

clone_size: NA
j_call: TRBJ1-1
d_call: NA
v_call: TRBV7-9
cdr3_nt: TGTGCCAGCAGCCCCCGGACGACCGGAGCTTTCTTT
cdr3_aa: CASSPRTTGAFF